Below are 2 T cell receptor beta chains sequenced from a single sample in a study of graft-versus-host responses after intestinal transplantation (dated by TCRdb to the early 2020s). Antigen specificity for these receptors is unknown. The library was generated by the immunoSEQ multiplex PCR assay. TCRdb took this table from immuneACCESS and kept in-frame rearrangements with V and J called. Such tables lack part of the clones; where checked against another copy, unresolved V genes explain under half of the gap, and the rest is unexplained. This sample gives tens of thousands of clones in total; around 92% of them show up just once. The ten largest clones add up to over 0.095% of the sample. The time point label corresponds to: cells obtained before transplantation from donor or recipient. Sequenced material: unstimulated CD4+ T cells sorted from spleen or lymph node cells, taken before intestinal transplant. The receptor source for this set is a human donor who received an intestinal transplant.

The gene calls are TRBV11-2 and TRBJ1-2, with 7 bases matching TRBD1. Germline CDR1 SGHAT, CDR2 FQNNGV. The V gene end was trimmed by 9 bases and the J gene end by 4 bases; junction bases not matched to a gene: 8. There are 13 residues in the CDR3. CDR3 in amino acids: CASKRQGLYGYTF. The DNA of the CDR3 is TGTGCCAGTAAAAGACAGGGCCTCTATGGCTACACCTTC. Looking up the rest from reference TRBV11-2 and TRBJ1-2 gives the full variable domain: EAGVAQSPRYKIIEKRQSVAFWCNPISGHATLYWYQQILGQGPKLLIQFQNNGVVDDSQLPKDRFSAERLKGVDSTLKIQPAKLEDSAVYLCASKRQGLYGYTFGSGTRLTVV.

This chain joins TRBV30 and TRBJ1-1; 8 bases map to TRBD1. The CDR3 covers 11 residues. CDR1 and CDR2 (germline): GTSNPN, SVGIG (reference sequence). The junction had 2 bases not matched to a gene; V was cut back by 1 base and J by 10 bases. The CDR3 loop reads CAWSGTGRAFF. CDR3 DNA: TGTGCCTGGAGTGGGACAGGGCGAGCTTTCTTT.